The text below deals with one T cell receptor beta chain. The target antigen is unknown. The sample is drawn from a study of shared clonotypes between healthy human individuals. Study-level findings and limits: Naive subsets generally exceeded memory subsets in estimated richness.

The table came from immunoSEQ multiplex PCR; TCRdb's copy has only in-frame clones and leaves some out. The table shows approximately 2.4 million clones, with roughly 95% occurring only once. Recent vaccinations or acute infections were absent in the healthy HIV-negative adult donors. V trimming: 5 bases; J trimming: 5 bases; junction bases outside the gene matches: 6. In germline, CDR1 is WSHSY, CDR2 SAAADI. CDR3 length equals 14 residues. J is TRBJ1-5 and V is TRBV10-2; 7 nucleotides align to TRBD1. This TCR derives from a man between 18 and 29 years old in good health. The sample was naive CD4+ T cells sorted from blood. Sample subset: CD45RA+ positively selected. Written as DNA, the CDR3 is TGCGCCAGCAGTTGGGACAGAGCAGATCAGCCCCAGCATTTT. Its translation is CASSWDRADQPQHF.